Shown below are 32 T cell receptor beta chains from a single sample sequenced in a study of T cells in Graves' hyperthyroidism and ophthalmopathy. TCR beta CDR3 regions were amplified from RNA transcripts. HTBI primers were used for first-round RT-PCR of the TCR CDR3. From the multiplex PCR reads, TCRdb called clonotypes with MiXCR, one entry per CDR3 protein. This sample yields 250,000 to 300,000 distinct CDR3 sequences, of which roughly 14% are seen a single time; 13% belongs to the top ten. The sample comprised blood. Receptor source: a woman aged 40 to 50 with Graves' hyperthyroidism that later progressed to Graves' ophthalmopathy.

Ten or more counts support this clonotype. CDR3 sequence (DNA): TGTGCCAGCAAACAGCGGGAGATGAGAAATGAGCAGTTCTTC. This gives the protein CASKQREMRNEQFF. The chain carries TRBV28 and TRBJ2-1, with 8 bases aligning to TRBD2. The V segment lost 7 bases and the J segment 7 bases; nucleotides outside the gene matches: 9. The CDR3 length is 14 residues. Germline values: CDR1 MDHEN, CDR2 SYDVKM.

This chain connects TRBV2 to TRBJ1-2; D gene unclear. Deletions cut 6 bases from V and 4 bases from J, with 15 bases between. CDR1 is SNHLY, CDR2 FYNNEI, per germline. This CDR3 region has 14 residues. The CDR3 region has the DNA TGTGCCAGCAGCTTGGCGCAGCTCCTCTATGGCTACACCTTC. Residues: CASSLAQLLYGYTF.

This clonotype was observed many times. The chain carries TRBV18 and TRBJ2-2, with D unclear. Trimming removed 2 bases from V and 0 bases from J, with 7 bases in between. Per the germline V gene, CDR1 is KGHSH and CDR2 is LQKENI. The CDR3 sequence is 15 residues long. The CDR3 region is CASSPDFTNTGELFF. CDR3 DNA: TGTGCCAGCTCACCAGATTTCACGAACACCGGGGAGCTGTTTTTT.

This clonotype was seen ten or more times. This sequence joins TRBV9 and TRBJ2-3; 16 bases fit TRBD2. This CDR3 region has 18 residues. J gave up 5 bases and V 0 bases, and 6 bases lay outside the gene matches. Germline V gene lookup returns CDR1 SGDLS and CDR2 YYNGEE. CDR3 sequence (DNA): TGTGCCAGCAGCGTAGCGGGACTAGCGGGAGGGCCAGTAGATACGCAGTATTTT. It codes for CASSVAGLAGGPVDTQYF.

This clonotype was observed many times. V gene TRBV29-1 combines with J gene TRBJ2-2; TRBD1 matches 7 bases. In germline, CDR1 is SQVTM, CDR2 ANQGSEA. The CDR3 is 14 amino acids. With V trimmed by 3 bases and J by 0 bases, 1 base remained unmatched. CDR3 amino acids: CSVDQGANTGELFF. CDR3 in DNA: TGCAGCGTTGACCAGGGGGCGAACACCGGGGAGCTGTTTTTT.

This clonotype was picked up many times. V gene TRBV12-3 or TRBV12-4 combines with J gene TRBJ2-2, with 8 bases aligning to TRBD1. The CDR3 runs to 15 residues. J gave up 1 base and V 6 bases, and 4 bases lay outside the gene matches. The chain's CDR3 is CASSSGQGNTGELFF. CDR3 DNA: TGTGCCAGCAGCTCCGGACAGGGGAACACCGGGGAGCTGTTTTTT.

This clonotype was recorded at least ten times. CDR3 nucleotides: TGTGCCATCAGTGAGTTGGACAGTAGCACAGATACGCAGTATTTT. This translates into CAISELDSSTDTQYF. The chain combines TRBV10-3 with TRBJ2-3; perhaps TRBD1 as D (6 bases). The germline V gene has CDR1 ENHRY and CDR2 SYGVKD. V was trimmed by 1 base and J by 0 bases, leaving 8 bases between them. The CDR3 loop spans 15 amino acids.

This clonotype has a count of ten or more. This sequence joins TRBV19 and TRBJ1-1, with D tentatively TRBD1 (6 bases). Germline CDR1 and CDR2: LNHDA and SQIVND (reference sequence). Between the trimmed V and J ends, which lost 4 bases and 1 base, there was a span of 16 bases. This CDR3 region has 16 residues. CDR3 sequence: CASSTSFPTGNTEAFF. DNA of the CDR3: TGTGCCAGTAGTACTTCTTTCCCGACAGGGAACACTGAAGCTTTCTTT.

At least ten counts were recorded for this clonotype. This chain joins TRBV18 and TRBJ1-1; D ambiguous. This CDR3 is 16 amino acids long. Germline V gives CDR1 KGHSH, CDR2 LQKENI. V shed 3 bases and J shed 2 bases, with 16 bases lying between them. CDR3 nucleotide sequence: TGTGCCAGCTCACCTCGGGCCTGGGTACGTAACACTGAAGCTTTCTTT. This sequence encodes CASSPRAWVRNTEAFF.

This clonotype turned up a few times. This chain's CDR3 is CASSIGDRASNQPQHF. The DNA for the CDR3 is TGTGCCAGTAGTATTGGGGACAGGGCTAGCAATCAGCCCCAGCATTTT. The V call is TRBV19, the J call TRBJ1-5; TRBD1 matches at 9 bases. V gave up 3 bases and J gave up 0 bases; unmatched junction bases: 3. CDR1 is LNHDA, CDR2 SQIVND, per germline (reference sequence). This CDR3 is 16 amino acids long.

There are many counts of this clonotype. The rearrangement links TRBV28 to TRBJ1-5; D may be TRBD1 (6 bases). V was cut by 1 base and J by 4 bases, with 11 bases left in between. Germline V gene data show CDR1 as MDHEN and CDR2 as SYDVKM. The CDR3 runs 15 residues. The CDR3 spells CASSLLAGENQPQHF. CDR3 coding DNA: TGTGCCAGCAGTTTATTGGCAGGGGAAAATCAGCCCCAGCATTTT.

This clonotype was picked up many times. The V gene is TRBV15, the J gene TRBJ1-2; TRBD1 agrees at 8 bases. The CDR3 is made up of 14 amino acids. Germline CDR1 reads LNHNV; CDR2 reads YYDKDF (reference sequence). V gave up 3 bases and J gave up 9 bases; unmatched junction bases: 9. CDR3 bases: TGTGCCACCAGCAGGAGCGACAGGGGCAGGAGCTACACCTTC. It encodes CATSRSDRGRSYTF.

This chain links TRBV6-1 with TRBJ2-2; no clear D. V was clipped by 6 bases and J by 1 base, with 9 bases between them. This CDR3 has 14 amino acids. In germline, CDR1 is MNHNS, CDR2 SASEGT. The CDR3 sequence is CASRVNRNTGELFF. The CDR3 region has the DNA TGTGCCAGCAGAGTAAACAGGAACACCGGGGAGCTGTTTTTT.

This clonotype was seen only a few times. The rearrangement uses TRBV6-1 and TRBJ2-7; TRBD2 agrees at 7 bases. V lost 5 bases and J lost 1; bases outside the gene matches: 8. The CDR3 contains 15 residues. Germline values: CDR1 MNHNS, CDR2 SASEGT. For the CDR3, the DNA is TGTGCCAGCAGTTACTCCTGGACTAGATCCTACGAGCAGTACTTC. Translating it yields CASSYSWTRSYEQYF.

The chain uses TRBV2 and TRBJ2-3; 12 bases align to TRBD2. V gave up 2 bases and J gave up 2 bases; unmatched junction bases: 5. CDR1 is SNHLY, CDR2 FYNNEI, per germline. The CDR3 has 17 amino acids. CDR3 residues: CASSELAGGPSTDTQYF. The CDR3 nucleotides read TGTGCCAGCAGTGAACTAGCGGGAGGGCCCTCCACAGATACGCAGTATTTT. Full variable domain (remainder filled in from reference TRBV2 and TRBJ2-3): EPEVTQTPSHQVTQMGQEVILRCVPISNHLYFYWYRQILGQKVEFLVSFYNNEISEKSEIFDDQFSVERPDGSNFTLKIRSTKLEDSAMYFCASSELAGGPSTDTQYFGPGTRLTVL.

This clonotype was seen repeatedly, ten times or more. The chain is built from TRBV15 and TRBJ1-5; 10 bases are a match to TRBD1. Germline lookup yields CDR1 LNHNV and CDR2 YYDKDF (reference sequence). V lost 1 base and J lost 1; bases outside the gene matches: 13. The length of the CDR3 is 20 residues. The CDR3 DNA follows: TGTGCCACCAGCAGAGCTCCCCTCTGGACAGGGGGGATCAGCAATCAGCCCCAGCATTTT. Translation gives CATSRAPLWTGGISNQPQHF.

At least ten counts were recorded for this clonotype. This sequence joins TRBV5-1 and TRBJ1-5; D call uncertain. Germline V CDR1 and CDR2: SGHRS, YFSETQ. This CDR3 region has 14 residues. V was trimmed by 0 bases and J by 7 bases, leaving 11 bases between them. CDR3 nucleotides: TGCGCCAGCAGCTTGGCCACGGGTATCCAGCCCCAGCATTTT. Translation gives CASSLATGIQPQHF. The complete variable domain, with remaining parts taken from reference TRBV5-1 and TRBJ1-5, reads KAGVTQTPRYLIKTRGQQVTLSCSPISGHRSVSWYQQTPGQGLQFLFEYFSETQRNKGNFPGRFSGRQFSNSRSEMNVSTLELGDSALYLCASSLATGIQPQHFGDGTRLSIL.

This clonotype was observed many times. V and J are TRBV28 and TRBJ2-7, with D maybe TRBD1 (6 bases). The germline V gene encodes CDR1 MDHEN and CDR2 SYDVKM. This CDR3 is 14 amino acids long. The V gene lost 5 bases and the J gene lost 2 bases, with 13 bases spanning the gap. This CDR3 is CASSKTGRPYEQYF. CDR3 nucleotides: TGTGCCAGCAGTAAGACAGGACGACCCTACGAGCAGTACTTC.

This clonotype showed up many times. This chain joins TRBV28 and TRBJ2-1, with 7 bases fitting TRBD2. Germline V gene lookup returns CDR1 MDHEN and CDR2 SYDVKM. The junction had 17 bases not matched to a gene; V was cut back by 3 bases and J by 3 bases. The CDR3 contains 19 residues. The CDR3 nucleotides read TGTGCCAGCAGTTTCTCGTTTGGGGGAGGGCAGTTGGGCTACAATGAGCAGTTCTTC. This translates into CASSFSFGGGQLGYNEQFF.

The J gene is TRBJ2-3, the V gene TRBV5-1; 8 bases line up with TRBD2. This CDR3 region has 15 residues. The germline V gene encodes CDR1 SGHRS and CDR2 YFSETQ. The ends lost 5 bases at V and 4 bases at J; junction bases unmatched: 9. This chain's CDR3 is CASRRNGLASDTQYF. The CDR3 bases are TGCGCCAGCAGAAGGAACGGACTAGCATCAGATACGCAGTATTTT.

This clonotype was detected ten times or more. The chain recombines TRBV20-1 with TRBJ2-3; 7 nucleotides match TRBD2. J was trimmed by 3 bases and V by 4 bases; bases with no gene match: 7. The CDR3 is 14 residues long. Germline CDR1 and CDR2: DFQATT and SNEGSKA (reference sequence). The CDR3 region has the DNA TGCAGTGCTAAAGCGGGATTTCTGACAGATACGCAGTATTTT. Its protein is CSAKAGFLTDTQYF.

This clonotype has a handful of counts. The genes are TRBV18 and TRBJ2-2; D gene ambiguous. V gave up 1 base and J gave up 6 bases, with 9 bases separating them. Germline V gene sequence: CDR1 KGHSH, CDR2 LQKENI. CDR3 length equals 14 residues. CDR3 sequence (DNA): TGTGCCAGCTCACCACTGAGACGGGCCGGGGAGCTGTTTTTT. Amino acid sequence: CASSPLRRAGELFF.

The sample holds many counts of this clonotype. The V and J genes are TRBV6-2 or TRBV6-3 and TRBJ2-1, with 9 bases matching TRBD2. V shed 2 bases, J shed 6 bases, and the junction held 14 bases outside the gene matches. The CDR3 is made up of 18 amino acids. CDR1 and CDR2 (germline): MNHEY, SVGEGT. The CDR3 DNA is TGTGCCAGCAGTTACCCTTATGGTAGCGGGAGTTATGTCAATGAGCAGTTCTTC. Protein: CASSYPYGSGSYVNEQFF.

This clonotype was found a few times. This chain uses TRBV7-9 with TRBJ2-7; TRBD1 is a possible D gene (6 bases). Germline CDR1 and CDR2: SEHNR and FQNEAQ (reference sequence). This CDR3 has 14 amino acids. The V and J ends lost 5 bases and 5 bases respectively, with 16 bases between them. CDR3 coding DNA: TGTGCCAGCAGCGGTTACAGGGAAGGGAACGAGCAGTACTTC. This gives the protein CASSGYREGNEQYF. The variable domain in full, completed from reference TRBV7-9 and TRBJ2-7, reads DTGVSQNPRHKITKRGQNVTFRCDPISEHNRLYWYRQTLGQGPEFLTYFQNEAQLEKSRLLSDRFSAERPKGSFSTLEIQRTEQGDSAMYLCASSGYREGNEQYFGPGTRLTVT.

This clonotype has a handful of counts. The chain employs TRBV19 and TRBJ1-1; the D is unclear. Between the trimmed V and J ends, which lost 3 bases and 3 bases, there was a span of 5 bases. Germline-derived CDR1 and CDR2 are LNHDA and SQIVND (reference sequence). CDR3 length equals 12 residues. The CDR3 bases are TGTGCCAGTAGTATTTGGGACACTGAAGCTTTCTTT. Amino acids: CASSIWDTEAFF. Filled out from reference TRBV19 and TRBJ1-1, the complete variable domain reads DGGITQSPKYLFRKEGQNVTLSCEQNLNHDAMYWYRQDPGQGLRLIYYSQIVNDFQKGDIAEGYSVSREKKESFPLTVTSAQKNPTAFYLCASSIWDTEAFFGQGTRLTVV.

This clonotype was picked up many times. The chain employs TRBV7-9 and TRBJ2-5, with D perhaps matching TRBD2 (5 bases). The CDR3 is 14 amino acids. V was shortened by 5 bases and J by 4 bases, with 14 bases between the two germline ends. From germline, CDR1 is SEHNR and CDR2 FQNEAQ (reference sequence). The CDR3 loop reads CASSPPSYLETQYF. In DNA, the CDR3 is TGTGCCAGCAGCCCCCCTAGCTACTTAGAGACCCAGTACTTC. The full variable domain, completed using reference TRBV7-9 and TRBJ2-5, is DTGVSQNPRHKITKRGQNVTFRCDPISEHNRLYWYRQTLGQGPEFLTYFQNEAQLEKSRLLSDRFSAERPKGSFSTLEIQRTEQGDSAMYLCASSPPSYLETQYFGPGTRLLVL.

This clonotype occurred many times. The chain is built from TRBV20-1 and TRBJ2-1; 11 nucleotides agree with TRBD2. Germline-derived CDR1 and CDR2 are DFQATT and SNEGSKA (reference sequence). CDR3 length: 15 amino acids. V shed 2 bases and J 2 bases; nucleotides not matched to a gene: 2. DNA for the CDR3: TGCAGTGCTAGATCTAGCGGGAGGACCTACAATGAGCAGTTCTTC. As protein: CSARSSGRTYNEQFF.

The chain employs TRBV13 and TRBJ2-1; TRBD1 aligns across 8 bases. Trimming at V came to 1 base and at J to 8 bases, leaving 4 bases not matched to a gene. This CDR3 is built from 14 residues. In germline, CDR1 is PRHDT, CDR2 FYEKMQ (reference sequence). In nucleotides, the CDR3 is TGTGCCAGCAGCTTAGAGGACAGGGTTCATGAGCAGTTCTTC. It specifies CASSLEDRVHEQFF.

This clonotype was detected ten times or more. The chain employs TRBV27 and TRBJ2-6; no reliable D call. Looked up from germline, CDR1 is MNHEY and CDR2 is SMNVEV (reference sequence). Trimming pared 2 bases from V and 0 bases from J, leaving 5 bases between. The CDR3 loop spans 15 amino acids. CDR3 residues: CASSLAGSGANVLTF. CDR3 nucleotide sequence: TGTGCCAGCAGTTTAGCCGGCTCTGGGGCCAACGTCCTGACTTTC.

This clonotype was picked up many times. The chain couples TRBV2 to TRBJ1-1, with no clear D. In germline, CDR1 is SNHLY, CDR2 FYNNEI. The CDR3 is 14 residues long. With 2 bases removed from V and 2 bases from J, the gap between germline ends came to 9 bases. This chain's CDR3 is CASSERAANTEAFF. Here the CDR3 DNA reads TGTGCCAGCAGTGAACGGGCAGCTAACACTGAAGCTTTCTTT.

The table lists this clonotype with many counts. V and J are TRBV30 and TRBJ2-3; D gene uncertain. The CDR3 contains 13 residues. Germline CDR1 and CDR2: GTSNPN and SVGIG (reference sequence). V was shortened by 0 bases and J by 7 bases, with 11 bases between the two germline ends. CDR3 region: CAWSVLRMHTQYF. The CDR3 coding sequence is TGTGCCTGGAGTGTACTGAGGATGCATACGCAGTATTTT. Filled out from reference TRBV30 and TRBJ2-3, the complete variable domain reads SQTIHQWPATLVQPVGSPLSLECTVEGTSNPNLYWYRQAAGRGLQLLFYSVGIGQISSEVPQNLSASRPQDRQFILSSKKLLLSDSGFYLCAWSVLRMHTQYFGPGTRLTVL.

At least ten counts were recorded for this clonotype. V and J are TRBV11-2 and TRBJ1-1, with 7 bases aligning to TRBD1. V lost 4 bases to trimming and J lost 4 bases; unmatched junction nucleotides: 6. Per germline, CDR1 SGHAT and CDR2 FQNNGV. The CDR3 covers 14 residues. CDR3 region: CASSYTTGRTEAFF. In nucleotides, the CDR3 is TGTGCCAGCAGCTATACGACAGGGCGCACTGAAGCTTTCTTT.